This TCR beta chain was found in a study of T-cell reconstitution after alpha-beta-depleted transplantation in children. The TCRbeta library incorporated unique molecular identifiers. Via MiXCR, TCRdb re-called the PCR reads, giving one row per CDR3 protein. The sample lists 250,000 to 400,000 distinct CDR3 sequences, around 25% occurring once. Germline V CDR1 and CDR2: DFQATT, SNEGSKA (reference sequence). V lost 0 bases, J lost 2 bases, and 11 bases lay in between. The length of the CDR3 is 15 residues. This sequence was found in a male patient aged 10 to 17 who had a stem cell transplant for acute lymphoblastic leukemia, so the T cells may come from the graft donor. This specimen consisted of PBMCs, mostly from graft donor cells, obtained 180 days after TCRalphabeta/CD19-depleted stem cell transplant. The chain couples TRBV20-1 to TRBJ2-1; D is perhaps TRBD2 (5 bases). Here the CDR3 DNA reads TGCAGTGCTAGAGATTTGGTGGGAGCCTACAATGAGCAGTTCTTC. As protein: CSARDLVGAYNEQFF.